This T cell receptor beta chain was profiled in a study of CD8+ T cells in alopecia areata. Treatment: oral pan-JAK inhibitor, 5-10 mg twice daily. This clone appeared a few times. The CDR3 has 13 amino acids. The V gene's germline CDR1 is MGHRA and CDR2 YSYEKL. V shed 4 bases and J shed 7 bases, with 11 bases lying between them. Sequencing relied on a cDNA template that was reverse transcribed from extracted RNA. Some clones are missing from TCRdb's copy, which holds only in-frame ones; the method was immunoSEQ multiplex PCR. Of 110,000 to 150,000 clones in the sample, around four fifths were seen once.

This sequence was found in a human donor with alopecia areata. V and J are TRBV4-1 and TRBJ2-1; D is perhaps TRBD2 (5 bases). The source was CD8+ T cells sorted from blood, collected at week 4, from a patient treated with tofacitinib. The CDR3 DNA reads as TGCGCCAGCAGCCTTAGGCGAGGGAATGAGCAGTTCTTC. It specifies CASSLRRGNEQFF.